One T cell receptor beta chain is described in this entry. This record belongs to a study of early T cells in non-severe SARS-CoV-2 infection. V lost 1 base, J lost 6 bases, and 7 bases stayed unmatched. The germline V gene encodes CDR1 MNHNS and CDR2 SASEGT. This CDR3 is built from 16 residues. The TCR library protocol was used to attach unique molecular identifiers. These identifiers were attached to individual cDNA molecules. One entry per CDR3 protein, called by TCRdb with MiXCR from the 5' RACE reads. Among some 27,000 distinct CDR3 sequences listed, roughly 5% were seen once. This clonotype originated in an adult who was a healthcare worker with PCR-confirmed SARS-CoV-2 infection or an uninfected control (not recorded which). V gene TRBV6-1 combines with J gene TRBJ2-3; TRBD1 aligns across 10 bases. Sequencing was performed on whole blood. CDR3: CASSEGTGGPTDTQYF. The CDR3 nucleotides are TGTGCCAGCAGTGAAGGGACAGGGGGTCCCACGGATACGCAGTATTTT.